These 24 T cell receptor beta chains came from one sample sequenced in a study of shared clonotypes between healthy human individuals. Sequencing used immunoSEQ multiplex PCR; TCRdb keeps in-frame clones, though not all of them. The sample has roughly 480,000 clones, approximately 79% seen once. Material for sequencing was PBMCs. Receptors originate from a woman aged 40 to 49 in good health. Some clones in this sample may be carry-over from other donors' samples.

This clone has a handful of counts. The genes are TRBV30 and TRBJ1-5; no definite D call. CDR3 length: 13 residues. CDR1 and CDR2 (germline): GTSNPN, SVGIG (reference sequence). Trimming removed 2 bases from V and 3 bases from J, with 8 bases in between. The CDR3 loop is CAWSKTDNQPQHF. The CDR3 DNA follows: TGTGCCTGGAGTAAGACCGACAATCAGCCCCAGCATTTT.

The chain uses TRBV6-6 and TRBJ1-1; D gene unclear. CDR1 and CDR2 from the germline V gene are MNHNY and SVGAGI (reference sequence). V gave up 4 bases and J gave up 1 base, with 10 bases separating them. The CDR3 spans 14 residues. CDR3 nucleotide sequence: TGTGCCAGCAGTTCTCCTGGCGGGAACACTGAAGCTTTCTTT. Its protein product is CASSSPGGNTEAFF.

This chain connects TRBV7-9 to TRBJ2-1; 8 positions agree with TRBD1. V lost 1 base and J lost 2; bases outside the gene matches: 1. This CDR3 contains 15 residues. Germline V gene lookup returns CDR1 SEHNR and CDR2 FQNEAQ (reference sequence). The CDR3, as DNA: TGTGCCAGCAGCTTAGGACAGGGGACCTACAATGAGCAGTTCTTC. Protein sequence: CASSLGQGTYNEQFF.

This chain joins TRBV4-1 and TRBJ2-5; 9 positions agree with TRBD1. Per the germline V gene, CDR1 is MGHRA and CDR2 is YSYEKL. The CDR3 spans 15 residues. V shed 4 bases, J shed 5 bases, and the junction held 8 bases outside the gene matches. The CDR3 loop is CASSPAGQGKETQYF. CDR3 in DNA: TGCGCCAGCAGCCCCGCGGGACAGGGTAAGGAGACCCAGTACTTC.

The V call is TRBV7-9, the J call TRBJ2-2; 8 nucleotides line up with TRBD2. J was trimmed by 5 bases and V by 3 bases; bases with no gene match: 8. Germline-derived CDR1 and CDR2 are SEHNR and FQNEAQ (reference sequence). The CDR3 is 16 amino acids. The CDR3 region has the DNA TGTGCCAGCAGCTTCCGGGGGGGAGGAGGAACCGGGGAGCTGTTTTTT. Translating gives CASSFRGGGGTGELFF.

The rearrangement joins TRBV10-3 to TRBJ2-1; TRBD1 agrees at 7 bases. V lost 7 bases and J lost 4; bases outside the gene matches: 10. CDR3 length: 15 residues. In germline, CDR1 is ENHRY, CDR2 SYGVKD. DNA of the CDR3: TGTGCCATCACATCCGGGACAGTTAGTTACAATGAGCAGTTCTTC. It yields the protein CAITSGTVSYNEQFF.

This sequence joins TRBV7-2 and TRBJ2-4; 8 positions agree with TRBD2. The V gene end was trimmed by 0 bases and the J gene end by 7 bases; junction bases not matched to a gene: 8. The CDR3 spans 16 residues. Germline V gene lookup returns CDR1 SGHTA and CDR2 FQGNSA. The CDR3 region is CASSLANSGKRNIQYF. In DNA form, the CDR3 reads TGTGCCAGCAGCTTAGCGAATAGCGGGAAGCGGAACATTCAGTACTTC. Complete variable domain (other parts from reference TRBV7-2 and TRBJ2-4): GAGVSQSPSNKVTEKGKDVELRCDPISGHTALYWYRQSLGQGLEFLIYFQGNSAPDKSGLPSDRFSAERTGGSVSTLTIQRTQQEDSAVYLCASSLANSGKRNIQYFGAGTRLSVL.

CDR3: CASSPNGGAGGYTF. As DNA, the CDR3 is TGTGCCAGCAGCCCAAACGGGGGGGCTGGTGGCTACACCTTC. The chain joins TRBV7-2 to TRBJ1-2; D might be TRBD1 (6 bases). The CDR3 runs to 14 residues. Germline loops: CDR1 SGHTA, CDR2 FQGNSA. V lost 5 bases and J lost 7, with 17 bases in between.

This clone showed up just once. The CDR3 bases are TGTGCCAGCGGAGGAGCAGCTCAAGAGACCCAGTACTTC. It translates to CASGGAAQETQYF. This chain links TRBV19 with TRBJ2-5; possibly TRBD2 for D (5 bases). The CDR3 covers 13 residues. The germline CDR1 and CDR2 sequences are LNHDA and SQIVND (reference sequence). Trimming took off 9 bases at V and 2 bases at J, with 13 bases between the two ends.

The chain has TRBV6-1 and TRBJ2-3, with D possibly matching TRBD2 (6 bases). The CDR3 contains 15 residues. V was cut by 0 bases and J by 2 bases, with 9 bases left in between. Germline lookup yields CDR1 MNHNS and CDR2 SASEGT. The CDR3 reads CASSEAREATDTQYF. CDR3 nucleotides: TGTGCCAGCAGTGAAGCGAGGGAGGCCACAGATACGCAGTATTTT.

The chain uses TRBV15 and TRBJ1-2; D perhaps matches TRBD1 (6 bases). The CDR3 totals 14 residues. CDR1 and CDR2 from the germline V gene are LNHNV and YYDKDF (reference sequence). V shed 3 bases and J shed 4 bases, with 12 bases lying between them. The CDR3 is CATSRHRDAYGYTF. DNA for the CDR3: TGTGCCACCAGCAGGCACAGGGATGCCTATGGCTACACCTTC.

The chain recombines TRBV30 with TRBJ1-2; TRBD1 is a possible D gene (5 bases). This CDR3 spans 13 amino acids. The V end was cut by 1 base, the J end by 4 bases, with 10 bases between. CDR1 is GTSNPN, CDR2 SVGIG, per germline (reference sequence). CDR3 sequence (DNA): TGTGCCTGGAGTGGGGACGGCCTCTATGGCTACACCTTC. Translation gives CAWSGDGLYGYTF.

Of note for this clone: This same CDR3 is encoded by further DNA sequences in the sample. The chain couples TRBV5-1 to TRBJ1-2; D call uncertain. Germline loops: CDR1 SGHRS, CDR2 YFSETQ. The CDR3 runs to 15 residues. V dropped 2 bases and J dropped 4 bases, with 15 bases sitting between them. The DNA of the CDR3 is TGCGCCAGCAGCTTACAGCCCGGCGAGGGCTATGGCTACACCTTC. Translation gives CASSLQPGEGYGYTF.

J is TRBJ2-1 and V is TRBV11-2; possible D gene TRBD1, 5 bases. Germline assignment: CDR1 SGHAT and CDR2 FQNNGV. V was pared by 3 bases and J by 8 bases, with 14 bases between. This CDR3 region has 14 residues. The CDR3, as DNA: TGTGCCAGCAGCTTCAGACAGCTAGGCGATGAGCAGTTCTTC. Translation gives CASSFRQLGDEQFF. Full variable domain (outside the CDR3, taken from reference TRBV11-2 and TRBJ2-1): EAGVAQSPRYKIIEKRQSVAFWCNPISGHATLYWYQQILGQGPKLLIQFQNNGVVDDSQLPKDRFSAERLKGVDSTLKIQPAKLEDSAVYLCASSFRQLGDEQFFGPGTRLTVL.

The J gene is TRBJ1-3, the V gene TRBV28, with D possibly TRBD1 on 6 matching bases. The CDR3 consists of 13 residues. V was pared by 5 bases and J by 9 bases, with 14 bases between. Germline CDR1 and CDR2: MDHEN and SYDVKM. The CDR3 bases are TGTGCCAGCAGTGTAACAGGGTCGGGCACCATATATTTT. Amino acids: CASSVTGSGTIYF.

The chain recombines TRBV7-2 with TRBJ2-3; 13 bases are shared with TRBD2. Per the germline V gene, CDR1 is SGHTA and CDR2 is FQGNSA. V shed 3 bases and J 3 bases; nucleotides not matched to a gene: 3. The CDR3 spans 16 residues. In nucleotides, the CDR3 is TGTGCCAGCAGCTTGCTACTAGCGGGAGGGACAGATACGCAGTATTTT. Residues: CASSLLLAGGTDTQYF.

The DNA for the CDR3 is TGTGCCAGCAGTGAAATGGTCAGTTCTATCCCTCCAGATACGCAGTATTTT. Its translation is CASSEMVSSIPPDTQYF. This chain uses TRBV6-1 with TRBJ2-3; no firm D call. The CDR3 is 17 amino acids. V shed 2 bases and J shed 4 bases, with 19 bases lying between them. CDR1 and CDR2 (germline): MNHNS, SASEGT.

Note on this clone: The conserved phenylalanine or tryptophan normally closing the CDR3 is absent here, so this likely arose from a read error. This chain connects TRBV6-4 to TRBJ1-1, with D possibly TRBD1 on 5 matching bases. The CDR3 consists of 14 residues. Trimming took 4 bases from V and 7 from J, leaving 16 bases between them. Per the germline V gene, CDR1 is MRHNA and CDR2 is SNTAGT. In DNA form, the CDR3 reads TGTGCCAGCAGTGTGGCAACAGGTTCCCATGAAGCTTTCTCT. Translating it yields CASSVATGSHEAFS.

The chain couples TRBV7-3 to TRBJ2-2; D is unresolved. CDR1 is SGHTA and CDR2 is FQGTGA in the germline V gene. CDR3 length equals 16 residues. Trimming pared 4 bases from V and 0 bases from J, leaving 12 bases between. Here the CDR3 reads CASSSPLEANTGELFF. As DNA, the CDR3 is TGTGCCAGCAGCTCCCCTCTCGAAGCGAACACCGGGGAGCTGTTTTTT.

The chain couples TRBV7-6 to TRBJ1-4, with TRBD1 identical over 7 bases. V was clipped by 5 bases and J by 3 bases; unmatched bases: 3. The germline V gene encodes CDR1 SGHVS and CDR2 FNYEAQ. The CDR3 totals 14 residues. The CDR3 region has the DNA TGTGCCAGCAGCCGGCAGGGGGCTAATGAAAAACTGTTTTTT. It is translated as CASSRQGANEKLFF.

J is TRBJ2-7 and V is TRBV7-8, with TRBD2 matching over 7 bases. V was pared by 5 bases and J by 3 bases, with 7 bases of the junction left unmatched. Per the germline V gene, CDR1 is SGHVS and CDR2 is FQNEAQ. This CDR3 is built from 14 residues. As DNA, the CDR3 is TGTGCCAGCAGCCCTAGCGGAACCAGCTACGAGCAGTACTTC. Its protein is CASSPSGTSYEQYF.

The gene calls are TRBV11-1 and TRBJ2-7; D ambiguous. Between the trimmed V and J ends, which lost 1 base and 4 bases, there was a span of 5 bases. The CDR3 has 12 residues. Germline-derived CDR1 and CDR2 are SGHAT and FQDESV (reference sequence). CDR3 sequence (DNA): TGTGCCAGCAGCTTAGGAAGATACGAGCAGTACTTC. Amino acids: CASSLGRYEQYF. The whole variable domain, remainder taken from reference TRBV11-1 and TRBJ2-7, is EAEVAQSPRYKITEKSQAVAFWCDPISGHATLYWYRQILGQGPELLVQFQDESVVDDSQLPKDRFSAERLKGVDSTLKIQPAELGDSAMYLCASSLGRYEQYFGPGTRLTVT.

The chain employs TRBV10-2 and TRBJ1-1, with D perhaps TRBD1 (5 bases). This CDR3 has 15 residues. V lost 0 bases and J 4 bases, leaving 12 bases between the germline ends. In germline, CDR1 is WSHSY, CDR2 SAAADI. CDR3 sequence: CASSESGGVGTEAFF. The CDR3, as DNA: TGCGCCAGCAGTGAGTCTGGGGGGGTCGGCACTGAAGCTTTCTTT.

The chain has TRBV7-2 and TRBJ1-2; 7 bases match TRBD1. Germline assignment: CDR1 SGHTA and CDR2 FQGNSA. The CDR3 length is 15 residues. J lost 6 bases, V lost 4 bases, and 11 bases had no gene match. Written as DNA, the CDR3 is TGTGCCAGCAGCTCCCAACGACAGGGCTTCGATGGCTACACCTTC. Translating it yields CASSSQRQGFDGYTF. Variable domain in full (rest from reference TRBV7-2 and TRBJ1-2): GAGVSQSPSNKVTEKGKDVELRCDPISGHTALYWYRQSLGQGLEFLIYFQGNSAPDKSGLPSDRFSAERTGGSVSTLTIQRTQQEDSAVYLCASSSQRQGFDGYTFGSGTRLTVV.